The 19 T cell receptor beta chains below all came from one sample that was sequenced in a study of T cells in Graves' hyperthyroidism and ophthalmopathy. The investigators amplified TCR beta CDR3 regions from RNA transcripts. HTBI primers were the set used in a first-round RT-PCR of the TCR CDR3. MiXCR, applied by TCRdb to the multiplex PCR reads, yields one record per CDR3 protein. Here the sample spans hundreds of thousands of distinct CDR3 sequences, 15% to 19% being singletons. Sequencing used blood. These receptors came from a woman aged 18-29 years with Graves' hyperthyroidism.

The rearrangement joins TRBV30 to TRBJ1-2; the D is unclear. CDR1 and CDR2 (germline): GTSNPN, SVGIG (reference sequence). Trimming removed 0 bases from V and 7 bases from J, with 12 bases in between. This CDR3 region has 13 residues. In DNA, the CDR3 is TGTGCCTGGAGTGTACGACGGGCGGGTGGCTACACCTTC. It translates to CAWSVRRAGGYTF.

The chain carries TRBV12-3 or TRBV12-4 and TRBJ1-2; D is perhaps TRBD1 (6 bases). The CDR3 covers 15 residues. V was trimmed by 1 base and J by 7 bases, leaving 16 bases between them. As DNA, the CDR3 is TGTGCCAGCAGTTTAGATTGGCGGGGGGCGAGTGGCTACACCTTC. Its protein is CASSLDWRGASGYTF.

The table lists this clonotype with many counts. The V and J genes are TRBV6-1 and TRBJ1-2, with D tentatively TRBD1 (6 bases). V lost 6 bases, J lost 8 bases, and 13 bases lay in between. Germline V gene data show CDR1 as MNHNS and CDR2 as SASEGT. This CDR3 contains 12 residues. The CDR3 nucleotides read TGTGCCAGCAGCGAACAGGGAAAGGGCTACACCTTC. It codes for CASSEQGKGYTF.

This clonotype was observed many times. The chain joins TRBV6-1 to TRBJ1-2; possibly TRBD1 for D (6 bases). This CDR3 contains 16 residues. Trimming stripped 4 bases from V and 7 bases from J, with 22 bases between. Germline V gene sequence: CDR1 MNHNS, CDR2 SASEGT. The CDR3 DNA is TGTGCCAGCAGTGTAATCCCGGGACATCGGCCCTTTGGCTACACCTTC. It translates to CASSVIPGHRPFGYTF.

In this sample, this clonotype turned up a few times. CDR3 residues: CATGLAGGVVQFF. The CDR3 DNA reads as TGTGCCACTGGACTAGCGGGGGGAGTGGTGCAGTTCTTC. The J gene is TRBJ2-1, the V gene TRBV10-3; TRBD2 aligns across 14 bases. V shed 10 bases and J 12 bases; nucleotides not matched to a gene: 8. Germline values: CDR1 ENHRY, CDR2 SYGVKD. This CDR3 has 13 residues.

In its sample, this clonotype was seen many times. The rearrangement uses TRBV27 and TRBJ2-7; 10 nucleotides line up with TRBD2. Germline V gene lookup returns CDR1 MNHEY and CDR2 SMNVEV (reference sequence). J lost 7 bases, V lost 6 bases, and 9 bases had no gene match. There are 14 residues in the CDR3. The CDR3 spells CASSLWGTSEEQYF. The DNA of the CDR3 is TGTGCCAGCAGCCTATGGGGGACTAGCGAAGAGCAGTACTTC.

The rearrangement joins TRBV7-9 to TRBJ2-2; maybe TRBD2 (6 bases). This CDR3 region has 15 residues. Trimming shortened V by 6 bases and J by 5 bases, and 16 bases separated the two germline ends. Germline CDR1 is SEHNR and CDR2 is FQNEAQ (reference sequence). The chain's CDR3 is CASRTSGRQTGELFF. The CDR3 bases are TGTGCCAGCAGAACGAGCGGGCGCCAAACCGGGGAGCTGTTTTTT.

Details on this clonotype: This may come from a read error, since a much larger clone is one base off. J is TRBJ1-5 and V is TRBV2; 7 nucleotides align to TRBD1. This CDR3 spans 14 amino acids. CDR1 and CDR2 (germline): SNHLY, FYNNEI. The CDR3 spells CAGSEVGGEAGGHF. DNA for the CDR3: TGTGCCGGCAGTGAAGTGGGCGGCGAGGCAGGGGGGCATTTT.

The chain combines TRBV19 with TRBJ2-7; weak D call: TRBD1 (6 bases). With 2 bases removed from V and 4 bases from J, the gap between germline ends came to 18 bases. Germline loops: CDR1 LNHDA, CDR2 SQIVND (reference sequence). This CDR3 contains 16 residues. This CDR3 is CASSIRGTDGGYEQYF. The CDR3 nucleotides read TGTGCCAGTAGTATAAGGGGGACCGATGGGGGATACGAGCAGTACTTC.

This clonotype was detected a few times. V and J are TRBV12-3 or TRBV12-4 and TRBJ1-4; D uncertain. V was cut by 2 bases and J by 7 bases, with 8 bases left in between. The CDR3 length is 13 residues. The CDR3 region has the DNA TGTGCCAGCAGTTTAAGTAGCGGTGAAAAACTGTTTTTT. Its translation: CASSLSSGEKLFF.

This clonotype was detected only a few times. The J gene is TRBJ2-3, the V gene TRBV20-1; 9 positions agree with TRBD1. CDR1 and CDR2 from the germline V gene are DFQATT and SNEGSKA (reference sequence). Losses at the gene ends were 0 bases for V and 5 bases for J; bases not matched to a gene: 6. The CDR3 totals 15 residues. Here the CDR3 reads CSARDGGTGQDTQYF. The CDR3 DNA is TGCAGTGCTAGAGATGGGGGGACAGGGCAAGATACGCAGTATTTT.

This clonotype was observed many times. CDR3 bases: TGTGCCAGCACCACCTTGACAGGGATTTCCGGGGAGCTGTTTTTT. It encodes CASTTLTGISGELFF. The rearrangement uses TRBV2 and TRBJ2-2; 7 bases line up with TRBD1. The CDR3 runs 15 residues. With V trimmed by 7 bases and J by 6 bases, 11 bases remained unmatched. Per the germline V gene, CDR1 is SNHLY and CDR2 is FYNNEI.

This clonotype was counted ten times or more. The chain combines TRBV6-1 with TRBJ1-6, with D tentatively TRBD1 (5 bases). Germline V gene lookup returns CDR1 MNHNS and CDR2 SASEGT. The CDR3 length is 14 residues. Trimming took off 7 bases at V and 5 bases at J, with 12 bases between the two ends. The CDR3 loop reads CASTAGWNNSPLHF. The CDR3 DNA reads as TGTGCCAGCACCGCAGGGTGGAATAATTCACCCCTCCACTTT.

In its sample, this clonotype was seen many times. The chain couples TRBV7-2 to TRBJ2-1, with TRBD1 matching 7 bases. The CDR3 is 13 amino acids. Per germline, CDR1 SGHTA and CDR2 FQGNSA. The J segment lost 4 bases and the V segment lost 5 bases, leaving 2 bases of the junction unmatched. The CDR3 region is CASSKGAYNEQFF. In nucleotides, the CDR3 is TGTGCCAGCAGCAAGGGGGCTTACAATGAGCAGTTCTTC. Using reference TRBV7-2 and TRBJ2-1 for the parts outside the CDR3, the full variable domain is GAGVSQSPSNKVTEKGKDVELRCDPISGHTALYWYRQSLGQGLEFLIYFQGNSAPDKSGLPSDRFSAERTGGSVSTLTIQRTQQEDSAVYLCASSKGAYNEQFFGPGTRLTVL.

This clonotype was counted many times. The gene calls are TRBV18 and TRBJ1-4, with TRBD1 identical over 7 bases. The CDR3 length is 15 residues. With 3 bases clipped from V and 5 bases from J, the junction kept 6 bases outside the gene matches. Germline V gives CDR1 KGHSH, CDR2 LQKENI. The CDR3 DNA reads TGTGCCAGCTCACCTCAGACAGGGCCGAATGAAAAACTGTTTTTT. It specifies CASSPQTGPNEKLFF. The whole variable domain, filled in from reference TRBV18 and TRBJ1-4, reads NAGVMQNPRHLVRRRGQEARLRCSPMKGHSHVYWYRQLPEEGLKFMVYLQKENIIDESGMPKERFSAEFPKEGPSILRIQQVVRGDSAAYFCASSPQTGPNEKLFFGSGTQLSVL.

This clonotype was detected once. This sequence joins TRBV27 and TRBJ2-7; TRBD2 agrees at 8 bases. Unmatched junction bases numbered 9, after V lost 8 bases and J lost 3 bases. Germline values: CDR1 MNHEY, CDR2 SMNVEV (reference sequence). The CDR3 runs 14 residues. CDR3: CASGRAGVFYEQYF. Written as DNA, the CDR3 is TGTGCCAGCGGGCGAGCGGGAGTTTTCTACGAGCAGTACTTC.

This clonotype has only a few counts. The chain links TRBV2 to TRBJ1-3, with D hard to call. From germline, CDR1 is SNHLY and CDR2 FYNNEI. The CDR3 sequence is 14 residues long. Trimming stripped 4 bases from V and 1 base from J, with 8 bases between. This CDR3 is CASSGGGSGNTIYF. The CDR3 coding sequence is TGTGCCAGCAGTGGAGGAGGTTCTGGAAACACCATATATTTT.

This clonotype was picked up many times. The chain combines TRBV12-5 with TRBJ2-3, with TRBD2 matching over 7 bases. V dropped 6 bases and J dropped 5; count of bases not matched to a gene: 2. Germline V gene lookup returns CDR1 LGHNT and CDR2 FRNRAP. The CDR3 runs to 12 residues. In DNA, the CDR3 is TGTGCTAGTGGCCGGGGGGAAGATACGCAGTATTTT. Its translation: CASGRGEDTQYF.

The chain has TRBV5-1 and TRBJ2-3, with 7 positions matching TRBD2. Per the germline V gene, CDR1 is SGHRS and CDR2 is YFSETQ. J was trimmed by 3 bases and V by 0 bases; bases with no gene match: 10. This CDR3 has 17 residues. CDR3 loop: CASSLGSGGVETDTQYF. The CDR3, as DNA: TGCGCCAGCAGCTTGGGTTCGGGGGGAGTGGAAACAGATACGCAGTATTTT.